This is a list of T cell receptor beta chains from one sample in a study of blood T cells in healthy people across ages. TCRdb re-analysed the 5' RACE reads in MiXCR, keeping a single row per CDR3 protein. The sample lists hundreds of thousands of distinct CDR3 sequences; over 20% were seen once. Material for sequencing was blood. These receptor sequences come from an older man in good health. Both conserved end residues are part of each CDR3. D genes are given only for firm matches. Size is omitted from some rows. Given values are once, few, many or a class for expanded clones.

J gene,clone size,D gene,V gene,CDR3 protein,CDR3 DNA
TRBJ2-3,few,.,TRBV12-3/TRBV12-4,CASRNGVGSTDTQYF,TGTGCCAGCAGGAACGGGGTCGGGAGCACAGATACGCAGTATTTT
TRBJ2-1,few,TRBD2,TRBV5-1,CASSLDPAGAYNEQFF,TGCGCCAGCAGCTTGGATCCAGCGGGGGCATACAATGAGCAGTTCTTC
TRBJ1-3,few,.,TRBV5-6,CASSFRDSGNTIYF,TGTGCCAGCAGCTTCAGGGACTCTGGAAACACCATATATTTT
TRBJ2-3,.,TRBD2,TRBV12-3/TRBV12-4,CASSLTSGGPGDTQYF,TGTGCCAGCAGTTTGACTAGCGGGGGCCCCGGGGATACGCAGTATTTT
TRBJ1-4,.,.,TRBV7-9,CVSSWGTATNEKLFF,TGTGTCAGCAGCTGGGGTACCGCAACTAATGAAAAACTGTTTTTT
TRBJ2-1,.,TRBD1,TRBV27,CASSWTGFPNEQFF,TGTGCCAGCAGTTGGACAGGGTTTCCTAATGAGCAGTTCTTC
TRBJ2-3,.,TRBD2,TRBV18,CASSRPSGGPDTQYF,TGTGCCAGCTCACGACCTAGCGGGGGTCCGGATACGCAGTATTTT
TRBJ2-5,many,.,TRBV5-1,CASSLAGKETQYF,TGCGCCAGCAGCTTGGCGGGAAAAGAGACCCAGTACTTC
TRBJ2-2,few,.,TRBV20-1,CSANSDLDTGELFF,TGCAGTGCTAACAGCGATTTGGACACCGGGGAGCTGTTTTTT
TRBJ2-3,.,.,TRBV12-3/TRBV12-4,CASSSGLGGIDTQYF,TGTGCCAGCAGTTCGGGGCTAGGAGGGATAGATACGCAGTATTTT